This TCR beta chain appears in the sequencing data of a study of a mutant IDH1 vaccine in newly diagnosed glioma (dated by TCRdb to the early 2020s). With respect to the entire study: Patients were given eight vaccinations, in weeks 1, 3, 5, 7, 11, 15, 19 and 23, which matched visits V03 through V10. Vaccination was initiated 4-6 weeks after radiotherapy alone, or concurrently with temozolomide cycles in the chemotherapy-containing groups. Of the approximately 29 treated patients, around 60% were male and around 40% were female, and a mean age of 40.4 years was recorded. Prior to enrollment, standard therapy consisting of radiotherapy alone, temozolomide alone, or radiochemotherapy with temozolomide had been administered to patients, with the combination being received by most patients. Peripheral blood samples were drawn at six visits, namely V03 (baseline), V05, V07, V10, V12 and V13. Longitudinal TCRB deep sequencing was performed for 20 to 25 treated patients wherever samples were available for exploratory analyses.

The library was made by the immunoSEQ multiplex PCR assay. Rearranged TCR beta chain sequences were amplified with the hsTCRB Kit following the manufacturer's protocol. TCRB libraries were sequenced on an Illumina MiSeq. The original methods were these. The kit vendor's proprietary platform handled demultiplexing, trimming and gene mapping. Here the immuneACCESS table is served through TCRdb, limited to in-frame sequences with V and J called. Missing clones are a known gap in these copies; in checked studies unresolved V genes cover under half, and the rest lacks a known reason. The V and J calls and the clone size are those of that table, but D and trimming were determined from the DNA. Counted in this sample were about 65,000 clones; about 88% of them appeared once. The top ten constitute less than 5% of the sample. Results and caveats for the whole study, not just this receptor: Pseudoprogression appeared unrelated to alterations in the top peripheral T cell clonotypes detected by TCRB sequencing. Selection of PBMC samples for TCRB deep sequencing was based on availability. The authors stated that sample limitations prevented analyses of patient blood samples from being reproduced. Immune responses induced by the vaccine were seen in roughly 95% of patients across multiple MHC alleles.

The sample's time point label, decoded: week 23, last vaccination. A 20-mer mutant IDH1 peptide at 300 micrograms in Montanide made up each vaccine dose, which was injected subcutaneously together with topical imiquimod. The donors had newly diagnosed IDH1-mutant astrocytomas of WHO grade 3 or 4 that showed loss of nuclear ATRX. The samples were drawn from NOA16, a multicentre, single-arm, open-label phase I trial in Germany that tested a mutant IDH1 peptide vaccine in humans for the first time. Genomic DNA for TCRB sequencing was extracted from EDTA blood using the DNeasy Blood and Tissue Kit. As for this clone: What antigen it recognizes has not been identified. Base qualities are not provided; no much larger clone lies one nucleotide away.

CDR1 and CDR2 are read off the germline V gene as SGHTA and FQGNSA. The CDR3 contains 11 residues, cysteine and phenylalanine counted. Only CDR3 DNA remains: 33 bases, in frame from the first base. V was cut back by 2 bases and J by 7 bases, leaving a gap of 5 bases between them. The sample consisted of PBMCs, taken from a glioma patient whose treatment included an IDH1 peptide vaccine. The sequence was collected from a man aged 25-45 years with glioma. This chain joins TRBV7-2 to TRBJ1-1; no D gene call is confident. The DNA sequence is as follows: TGTGCCAGCAGCTTATGGGGTGAAGCTTTCTTT. This yields the protein CASSLWGEAFF. Full variable domain (CDR3 extended with the reference TRBV7-2 and TRBJ1-1 proteins): GAGVSQSPSNKVTEKGKDVELRCDPISGHTALYWYRQSLGQGLEFLIYFQGNSAPDKSGLPSDRFSAERTGGSVSTLTIQRTQQEDSAVYLCASSLWGEAFFGQGTRLTVV.